The rows below give T cell receptor beta chains drawn from one sample of a study of T cell clonotyping in hematopoietic cell transplantation. This table comes from immunoSEQ multiplex PCR, and its TCRdb copy is limited to in-frame clones, with some not included. In the table there are 4,000 or so clones, around 80% of which are singletons. This material consisted of peripheral blood mononuclear cells, taken 100 days after allogeneic stem cell transplant. Receptors were obtained from a male patient aged 45-60 years who had an allogeneic stem cell transplant from an unrelated donor, so the T cells may come from the graft donor. Some clones in this sample may be carry-over from other donors' samples. Each CDR3 is given with its conserved first and last residue. A D gene is named only where the DNA matches it firmly. The size entry is marked missing in some rows and otherwise reads once, few, many or a size class.

clone_size	v_call	j_call	d_call	cdr3_aa	cdr3_nt
once	TRBV6-1	TRBJ2-5	TRBD2	CASSGEGRSAETQYF	TGTGCCAGCAGTGGGGAGGGACGGAGTGCTGAGACCCAGTACTTC
few	TRBV29-1	TRBJ1-2	TRBD1	CSVGGDSYGYTF	TGCAGCGTTGGGGGGGACAGTTACGGCTACACCTTC
.	TRBV7-2	TRBJ1-2	.	CASSLTLGLNYGYTF	TGTGCCAGCAGCTTAACCCTGGGCTTAAACTATGGCTACACCTTC
.	TRBV4-1	TRBJ1-2	.	CASSQDSNKGSNGYTF	TGCGCCAGCAGCCAAGACTCGAATAAGGGTTCCAATGGCTACACCTTC
few	TRBV29-1	TRBJ1-1	.	CSVTGVWGAEAFF	TGCAGCGTGACCGGGGTTTGGGGCGCTGAAGCTTTCTTT
.	TRBV9	TRBJ2-3	TRBD2	CASSERGGLAVRDTQYF	TGTGCCAGCAGCGAGCGTGGGGGACTAGCGGTGCGGGATACGCAGTATTTT
.	TRBV25-1	TRBJ2-1	.	CASSLLGASSYNEQFF	TGTGCCAGCAGTCTCCTGGGGGCTAGTTCCTACAATGAGCAGTTCTTC
.	TRBV4-1	TRBJ2-3	.	CASSQGSEGPADTQYF	TGTGCCAGCAGCCAAGGTTCGGAGGGCCCCGCAGATACGCAGTATTTT
.	TRBV7-9	TRBJ1-1	.	CASSLETATEAFF	TGCGCCAGCAGCTTGGAAACAGCCACTGAAGCTTTCTTT
.	TRBV6-1	TRBJ2-3	.	CASSVQLDTQYF	TGTGCCAGCAGTGTCCAGCTAGATACGCAGTATTTT
once	TRBV2	TRBJ2-3	TRBD1	CASRIGRQGVDTQYF	TGTGCCAGCAGGATAGGGAGACAGGGGGTAGATACGCAGTATTTT
.	TRBV11-2	TRBJ2-5	TRBD2	CASSQQRGPAETQYF	TGTGCCAGCAGCCAGCAGCGGGGGCCGGCGGAGACCCAGTACTTC
medium-sized	TRBV4-1	TRBJ2-7	.	CASSQLAGGSYEQYF	TGCGCCAGCAGCCAATTGGCGGGCGGCTCCTACGAGCAGTACTTC
.	TRBV11-2	TRBJ2-2	TRBD2	CASSLVTSASNTGELFF	TGTGCCAGCAGCTTAGTTACTAGCGCCTCGAACACCGGGGAGCTGTTTTTT
.	TRBV7-9	TRBJ1-5	.	CASSPVGRTNQPQHF	TGTGCCAGCAGCCCGGTGGGACGGACCAATCAGCCCCAGCATTTT
.	TRBV27	TRBJ2-2	TRBD1	CASSSRDRGTGELFF	TGTGCCAGCAGTTCTCGGGACAGGGGCACCGGGGAGCTGTTTTTT
.	TRBV28	TRBJ2-7	.	CASSLPEGAYEQYF	TGTGCCAGCAGTCTCCCAGAGGGCGCCTACGAGCAGTACTTC
large	TRBV28	TRBJ2-3	.	CASISQLASTDTQYF	TGTGCCAGCATTTCCCAGTTAGCTAGCACAGATACGCAGTATTTT
.	TRBV2	TRBJ2-7	.	CASSDATYEQYF	TGTGCCAGCAGTGATGCGACCTACGAGCAGTACTTC
.	TRBV6-4	TRBJ2-3	.	CASSDSGGGTDTQYF	TGTGCCAGCAGTGACTCGGGCGGGGGCACAGATACGCAGTATTTT
.	TRBV7-9	TRBJ2-6	.	CASSSLGGANVLTF	TGTGCCAGCAGCTCATTGGGTGGGGCCAACGTCCTGACTTTC
.	TRBV10-3	TRBJ1-1	.	CAIRGGTDNTEAFF	TGTGCCATCAGGGGGGGGACGGATAACACTGAAGCTTTCTTT
few	TRBV6-5	TRBJ2-7	TRBD1	CASSGRGLNAYEQYF	TGTGCCAGCTCCGGCAGGGGGCTAAACGCCTACGAGCAGTACTTC
.	TRBV25-1	TRBJ2-2	TRBD1	CASSEYGGQGHTGELFF	TGTGCCAGCAGTGAATATGGGGGACAGGGGCATACCGGGGAGCTGTTTTTT
.	TRBV28	TRBJ2-1	.	CASSLPGSYNEQFF	TGTGCCAGCAGTTTACCGGGTTCCTACAATGAGCAGTTCTTC
.	TRBV30	TRBJ1-2	.	CAWSNEESGFYGYTF	TGTGCCTGGTCGAACGAGGAGTCGGGCTTTTATGGCTACACCTTC
.	TRBV5-1	TRBJ1-2	TRBD1	CASSQGQQMGGYTF	TGCGCCAGCAGCCAGGGACAGCAAATGGGTGGCTACACCTTC
once	TRBV7-9	TRBJ1-1	TRBD1	CASSLVPGQGMNAEAFF	TGTGCCAGCAGCCTCGTCCCGGGACAGGGGATGAACGCTGAAGCTTTCTTT
once	TRBV2	TRBJ2-7	TRBD2	CASRLSGKYEQYF	TGTGCCAGCAGGCTTAGCGGGAAATACGAGCAGTACTTC
once	TRBV7-9	TRBJ1-1	.	CASSLTLPGDTEAFF	TGTGCCAGCAGCTTAACTCTACCTGGGGACACTGAAGCTTTCTTT
few	TRBV27	TRBJ1-1	.	CASSPLNSGRGMNTEAFF	TGTGCCAGCAGTCCTCTGAACAGTGGCCGGGGCATGAACACTGAAGCTTTCTTT
.	TRBV10-1	TRBJ2-3	.	CASSGRAQPDTQYF	TGCGCCAGCAGTGGACGGGCCCAGCCAGATACGCAGTATTTT
.	TRBV29-1	TRBJ1-1	.	CSVVLGRFTMNTEAFF	TGCAGCGTTGTATTGGGGCGGTTTACCATGAACACTGAAGCTTTCTTT
.	TRBV5-6	TRBJ2-7	TRBD2	CASSFGRSYEQYF	TGTGCCAGCAGTTTCGGGAGGTCCTACGAGCAGTACTTC
few	TRBV11-2	TRBJ2-7	TRBD1	CASTLWLVTGSYEQYF	TGTGCCAGCACCCTTTGGCTTGTGACAGGGAGCTACGAGCAGTACTTC
.	TRBV4-1	TRBJ1-1	.	CASSLWEGNTEAFF	TGCGCCAGCAGCCTATGGGAAGGGAACACTGAAGCTTTCTTT
.	TRBV19	TRBJ2-2	.	CASSTRLVSPTGELFF	TGTGCCAGTAGTACCCGACTAGTCTCCCCCACCGGGGAGCTGTTTTTT
few	TRBV11-2	TRBJ1-2	TRBD1	CASSRAGRQGGGYGYTF	TGTGCCAGCAGCCGAGCCGGACGACAGGGGGGTGGGTATGGCTACACCTTC
.	TRBV7-6	TRBJ2-7	.	CASSPGLGGGYEQYF	TGTGCCAGCAGCCCGGGTTTAGGTGGCGGCTACGAGCAGTACTTC
.	TRBV11-2	TRBJ2-3	TRBD2	CASSLLGAGTTDTQYF	TGTGCCAGCAGCTTATTGGGAGCGGGGACCACAGATACGCAGTATTTT
.	TRBV10-2	TRBJ2-2	TRBD2	CASSERLAGGPRTGELFF	TGCGCCAGCAGTGAGAGGCTAGCGGGGGGGCCACGAACCGGGGAGCTGTTTTTT
.	TRBV6-4	TRBJ2-3	TRBD2	CANRSGACSTDTQYF	TGTGCCAACCGTAGCGGGGCCTGTAGCACAGATACGCAGTATTTT
few	TRBV29-1	TRBJ2-2	.	CSALGSELFF	TGCAGCGCCCTGGGGAGCGAGCTGTTTTTT
.	TRBV6-1	TRBJ2-7	.	CASLATGLGEQYF	TGTGCCAGCCTGGCGACAGGTTTAGGCGAGCAGTACTTC